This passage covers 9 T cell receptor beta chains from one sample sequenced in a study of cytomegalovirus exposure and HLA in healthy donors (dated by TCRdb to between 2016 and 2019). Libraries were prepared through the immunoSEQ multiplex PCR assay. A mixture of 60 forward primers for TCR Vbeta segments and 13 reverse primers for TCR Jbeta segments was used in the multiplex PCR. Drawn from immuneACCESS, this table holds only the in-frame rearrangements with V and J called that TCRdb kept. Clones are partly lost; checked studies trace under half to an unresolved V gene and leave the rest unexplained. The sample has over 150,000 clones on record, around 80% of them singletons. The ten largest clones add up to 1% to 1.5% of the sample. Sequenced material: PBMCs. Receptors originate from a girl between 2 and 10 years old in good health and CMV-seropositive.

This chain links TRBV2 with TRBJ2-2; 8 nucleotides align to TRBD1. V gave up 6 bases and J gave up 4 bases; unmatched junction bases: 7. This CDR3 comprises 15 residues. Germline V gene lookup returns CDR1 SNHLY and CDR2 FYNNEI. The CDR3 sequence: CASRTGQGGTGELFF. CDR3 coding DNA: TGTGCCAGCAGGACCGGACAGGGCGGCACCGGGGAGCTGTTTTTT.

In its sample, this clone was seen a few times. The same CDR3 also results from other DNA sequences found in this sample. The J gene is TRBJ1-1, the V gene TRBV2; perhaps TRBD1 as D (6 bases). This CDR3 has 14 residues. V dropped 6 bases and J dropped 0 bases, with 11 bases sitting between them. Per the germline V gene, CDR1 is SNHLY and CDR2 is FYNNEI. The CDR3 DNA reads TGTGCCAGCAGAGGGGGACGGATGAACACTGAAGCTTTCTTT. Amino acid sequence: CASRGGRMNTEAFF.

The chain's CDR3 is CASSLRVGQGLPYEQYF. The CDR3 DNA reads as TGCGCCAGCAGCTTGCGAGTCGGACAGGGATTACCCTACGAGCAGTACTTC. This chain connects TRBV5-1 to TRBJ2-7, with 8 nucleotides matching TRBD1. With V trimmed by 1 base and J by 2 bases, 11 bases remained unmatched. The CDR3 contains 17 residues. Germline-derived CDR1 and CDR2 are SGHRS and YFSETQ.

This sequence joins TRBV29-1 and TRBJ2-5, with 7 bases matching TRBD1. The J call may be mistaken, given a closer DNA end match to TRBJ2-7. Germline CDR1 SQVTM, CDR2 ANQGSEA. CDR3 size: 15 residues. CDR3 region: CSVEDTGQSGYEQYF. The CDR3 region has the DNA TGCAGCGTTGAAGATACGGGACAGTCGGGCTACGAGCAGTACTTC.

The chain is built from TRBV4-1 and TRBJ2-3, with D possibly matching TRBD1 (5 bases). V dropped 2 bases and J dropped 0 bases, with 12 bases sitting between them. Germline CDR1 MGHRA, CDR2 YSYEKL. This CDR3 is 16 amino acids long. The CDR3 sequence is CASSQYLYRSTDTQYF. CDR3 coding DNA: TGCGCCAGCAGCCAATACCTCTACAGGAGCACAGATACGCAGTATTTT.

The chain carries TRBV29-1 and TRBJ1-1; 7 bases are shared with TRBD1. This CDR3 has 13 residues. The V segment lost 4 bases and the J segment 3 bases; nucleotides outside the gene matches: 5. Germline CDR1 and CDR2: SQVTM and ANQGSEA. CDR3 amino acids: CSVGRQGDTEAFF. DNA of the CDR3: TGCAGCGTTGGGAGGCAGGGGGACACTGAAGCTTTCTTT.

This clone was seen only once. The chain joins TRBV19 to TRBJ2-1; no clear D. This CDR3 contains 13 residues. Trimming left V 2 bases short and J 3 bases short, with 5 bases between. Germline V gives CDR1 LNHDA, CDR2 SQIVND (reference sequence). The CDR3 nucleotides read TGTGCCAGTAGTATAAATAGCTACAATGAGCAGTTCTTC. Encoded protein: CASSINSYNEQFF.

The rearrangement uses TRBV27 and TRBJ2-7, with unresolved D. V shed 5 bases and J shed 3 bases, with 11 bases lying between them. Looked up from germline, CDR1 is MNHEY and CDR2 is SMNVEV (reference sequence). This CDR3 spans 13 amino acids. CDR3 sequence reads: CASSLRFNYEQYF. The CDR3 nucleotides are TGTGCCAGCAGTCTAAGATTCAACTACGAGCAGTACTTC.

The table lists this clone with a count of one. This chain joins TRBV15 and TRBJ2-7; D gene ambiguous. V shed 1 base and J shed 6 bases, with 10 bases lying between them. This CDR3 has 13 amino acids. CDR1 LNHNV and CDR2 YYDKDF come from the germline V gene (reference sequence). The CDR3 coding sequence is TGTGCCACCAGCAGAGGCTCCCTGAGCGAGCAGTACTTC. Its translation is CATSRGSLSEQYF.